Listed below are T cell receptor beta chains from one sample, sequenced in a study of T cell clusters in autoimmune cytopenias. From the multiplex PCR reads, TCRdb lists one entry per CDR3 protein and no DNA. Reported are about 3,300 distinct CDR3 sequences; the ten largest clones contain 4.5% to 5%. Sequenced material: peripheral blood. The receptor set was obtained from a human donor with an autoimmune cytopenia or autoimmune hepatitis (not recorded which). The CDR3 runs from the conserved cysteine through the conserved F or W. The size of a clone is reported for some rows only, either as once, few or many, or as a class for expanded clones.

-	TRBV7-9	TRBJ2-5	CASSARTETQYF
-	TRBV19	TRBJ2-7	CASEDRGPYEQYF
-	TRBV6-5	TRBJ2-1	CASSPRGLSYNEQFF
-	TRBV5-4	TRBJ2-7	CASSLGGEQYF
-	TRBV27	TRBJ1-5	CASSSRGAGQPQHF
medium-sized	TRBV30	TRBJ2-6	CAWSDNGRSGANVLTF
medium-sized	TRBV13	TRBJ2-3	CASSIRTSRANTDTQYF
medium-sized	TRBV29-1	TRBJ2-7	CSVETDLKGSSYEQYF
medium-sized	TRBV7-6	TRBJ2-2	CASLIQAGTGELFF
medium-sized	TRBV30	TRBJ1-1	CAWSAGVNTEAFF
large	TRBV29-1	TRBJ2-2	CSGGTGNTGELFF
-	TRBV5-6	TRBJ1-1	CASSSPATGAGTEAFF
-	TRBV6-1	TRBJ1-1	CASSDYSGTSRAEAFF
medium-sized	TRBV6-5	TRBJ2-1	CASKGGEHGGGEQFF
-	TRBV21-1	TRBJ2-3	CASSKVPIYTDTQYF
large	TRBV29-1	TRBJ2-3	CSVQGYTSGGAADTQYF
medium-sized	TRBV6-5	TRBJ2-7	CASSYSSGQHLYEQYF
-	TRBV6-5	TRBJ2-5	CASSELLEVTQYF
-	TRBV30	TRBJ1-1	CASSIGQTNTEAFF
medium-sized	TRBV5-6	TRBJ2-3	CASSLKGQGLADTQYF
medium-sized	TRBV6-5	TRBJ2-5	CASSYGGEETQYF
-	TRBV5-1	TRBJ2-5	CASSLGGGETQYF
-	TRBV12-3/TRBV12-4	TRBJ2-5	CASSLAGLIQETQYF
medium-sized	TRBV18	TRBJ2-1	CASSPPDVTQVSLYNEQFF
medium-sized	TRBV7-6	TRBJ2-3	CASSLGAGTSGGPFDTQYF
medium-sized	TRBV18	TRBJ2-6	CASSRGAGANVLTF
-	TRBV28	TRBJ2-7	CASSGRHGTHEQYF
-	TRBV13	TRBJ2-3	CASSSTWGSGSEDTQYF
-	TRBV6-2/TRBV6-3	TRBJ2-3	CASRPWRGDRPSTDTQYF
medium-sized	TRBV30	TRBJ1-5	CAAGTGAQVQPQHF
medium-sized	TRBV29-1	TRBJ2-5	CSVDGTAQETQYF
medium-sized	TRBV19	TRBJ1-5	CASSLTTNQPQHF
medium-sized	TRBV6-5	TRBJ2-3	CASSQDRGSTDTQYF
-	TRBV6-1	TRBJ2-5	CAGADAGETQYF
medium-sized	TRBV15	TRBJ1-2	CATSTGQTNYGYTF
-	TRBV18	TRBJ2-1	CASSPPSSGGLGGEQFF
-	TRBV29-1	TRBJ2-7	CSVRYRDRLSYEQYF